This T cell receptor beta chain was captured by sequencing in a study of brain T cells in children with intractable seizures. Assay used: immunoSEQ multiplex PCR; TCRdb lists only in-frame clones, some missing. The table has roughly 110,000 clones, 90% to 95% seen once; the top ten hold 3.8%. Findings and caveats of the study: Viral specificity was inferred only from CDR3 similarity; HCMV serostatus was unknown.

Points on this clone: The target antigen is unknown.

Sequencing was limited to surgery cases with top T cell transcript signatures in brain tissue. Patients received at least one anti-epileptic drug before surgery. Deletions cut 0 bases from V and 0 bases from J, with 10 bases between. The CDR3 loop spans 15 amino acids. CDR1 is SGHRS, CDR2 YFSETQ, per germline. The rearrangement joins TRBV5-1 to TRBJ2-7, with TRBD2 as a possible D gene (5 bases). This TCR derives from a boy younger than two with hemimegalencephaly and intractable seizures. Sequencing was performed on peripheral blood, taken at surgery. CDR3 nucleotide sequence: TGCGCCAGCAGCTTGGACCGGGGTAGCTCCTACGAGCAGTACTTC. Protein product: CASSLDRGSSYEQYF.